This T cell receptor beta chain appears in the sequencing data of a study of shared clonotypes between healthy human individuals. Using immunoSEQ multiplex PCR, the repertoire was profiled, and TCRdb retains in-frame clones only, with some absent. Among some 690,000 clones listed, around 90% were seen once. CDR3 length equals 15 residues. Trimming at V came to 8 bases and at J to 2 bases, leaving 8 bases not matched to a gene. CDR1 SNHLY and CDR2 FYNNEI come from the germline V gene. The clonotype comes from a young man in good health. Some clones in this sample may be carry-over from other donors' samples. The sequencing sample was made of memory CD8+ T cells from PBMCs. As for subset: CD45RO+ cells pooled with CCR7-negative TemRA cells. The chain couples TRBV2 to TRBJ1-4, with 7 nucleotides matching TRBD1. The CDR3 nucleotides are TGTGCCAGCCGATATGGGACAGCTACTAATGAAAAACTGTTTTTT. This codes for CASRYGTATNEKLFF.